This entry lists 5 T cell receptor beta chains sequenced from one sample in a study of T cells in Graves' hyperthyroidism and ophthalmopathy. TCR beta CDR3 regions were amplified from RNA. An initial round of RT-PCR targeting the TCR CDR3 relied on the HTBI primer set. TCRdb reprocessed the multiplex PCR reads with MiXCR, giving one entry per CDR3 protein. Altogether some 490,000 distinct CDR3 sequences are present, around 16% being singletons, with the ten largest covering 29%. The specimen sequenced was blood. The source is a woman aged 30 to 39 with Graves' ophthalmopathy.

The table lists this clonotype with a few counts. This chain connects TRBV27 to TRBJ1-1; 8 bases align to TRBD1. The CDR3 loop spans 15 amino acids. Germline V CDR1 and CDR2: MNHEY, SMNVEV (reference sequence). The trim removed 3 bases at V and 4 bases at J, leaving 7 bases unmatched. The CDR3 DNA reads as TGTGCCAGCAGTTTCTCCTACAGGGGGGTCACTGAAGCTTTCTTT. It specifies CASSFSYRGVTEAFF.

This clonotype was recorded at least ten times. The chain couples TRBV7-2 to TRBJ2-1; tentative D call: TRBD2 (6 bases). There are 15 residues in the CDR3. Germline CDR1 is SGHTA and CDR2 is FQGNSA. Trimming cost V 1 base and J 4 bases, with 11 bases left between them. The CDR3, as DNA: TGTGCCAGCAGCTTAGAAAGGAGGGCTTACAATGAGCAGTTCTTC. Residues: CASSLERRAYNEQFF.

CDR3 loop: CADNQDTIYF. The CDR3 bases are TGCGCGGATAATCAGGACACCATATATTTT. The gene calls are TRBV5-1 and TRBJ1-3, with D unclear. This CDR3 region has 10 residues. From germline, CDR1 is SGHRS and CDR2 YFSETQ.

This clonotype was seen many times. This chain links TRBV6-1 with TRBJ2-7; D gene unclear. The V gene lost 6 bases and the J gene lost 0 bases, with 9 bases spanning the gap. CDR1 and CDR2 from the germline V gene are MNHNS and SASEGT. CDR3 length equals 13 residues. The CDR3 protein is CASRISSSYEQYF. The CDR3 region has the DNA TGTGCCAGCAGAATATCAAGCTCCTACGAGCAGTACTTC.

Many counts were recorded for this clonotype. The chain carries TRBV30 and TRBJ1-1, with a possible D match to TRBD1 (6 bases). CDR1 is GTSNPN and CDR2 is SVGIG in the germline V gene (reference sequence). The CDR3 is 14 amino acids. The germline V and J ends were trimmed by 2 bases and 4 bases, with 14 bases remaining between them. CDR3 sequence reads: CAWSWGAWSTEAFF. In DNA, the CDR3 is TGTGCCTGGAGTTGGGGGGCCTGGAGCACTGAAGCTTTCTTT.